This T cell receptor (beta chain) appears in the sequencing data of a study of response to subunit inactivated influenza vaccine. Notes on the study in general: Each seasonal influenza vaccination, the authors suggested, recruits few new T cells.

Between the trimmed V and J ends, which lost 0 bases and 4 bases, there was a span of 13 bases. Germline V gives CDR1 MGHRA, CDR2 YSYEKL. This CDR3 comprises 17 residues. In its sample, this clonotype was seen a few times. What it binds is unknown. Using its own MiXCR run on the RT-PCR reads, TCRdb lists one record per CDR3 protein. The data hold under 750,000 distinct CDR3 sequences, with roughly 12% observed a single time. The TCR sequence derives from a man in his fifties or sixties who received an inactivated influenza vaccine. The sequencing used PBMCs from blood, collected on the day of vaccination. The chain joins TRBV4-1 to TRBJ1-6, with no clear D. In DNA, the CDR3 is TGCGCCAGCAGCCAAGATAGCAGCCGAGCTTATAATTCACCCCTCCACTTT. It yields the protein CASSQDSSRAYNSPLHF.